These 21 T cell receptor beta chains came from one sample sequenced in a study of blood T cell repertoires in COVID-19. TCRdb's table, derived via immunoSEQ multiplex PCR, lists solely in-frame clones and lacks some. The sample consists of approximately 290,000 clones, approximately 83% of them appearing once. The specimen sequenced was PBMCs or T cells enriched from blood (not recorded which). These receptors originate from a woman in her thirties who had recovered from COVID-19.

This chain links TRBV7-9 with TRBJ1-1; 7 nucleotides align to TRBD1. From germline, CDR1 is SEHNR and CDR2 FQNEAQ (reference sequence). V dropped 11 bases and J dropped 1; count of bases not matched to a gene: 13. The CDR3 is 15 residues long. Here the CDR3 reads CAVPSGGLKNTEAFF. In DNA form, the CDR3 reads TGTGCCGTTCCCTCAGGGGGGCTGAAGAACACTGAAGCTTTCTTT.

The chain links TRBV28 to TRBJ1-2; no clear D. V was clipped by 2 bases and J by 8 bases, with 9 bases between them. This CDR3 region has 12 residues. Germline assignment: CDR1 MDHEN and CDR2 SYDVKM. CDR3 DNA: TGTGCCAGCAGTTTACCGGCTAGGGGCTACACCTTC. It specifies CASSLPARGYTF.

The rearrangement uses TRBV12-3 or TRBV12-4 and TRBJ2-1, with TRBD1 matching 8 bases. V shed 6 bases, J shed 11 bases, and the junction held 3 bases outside the gene matches. CDR3 length equals 11 residues. CDR3 sequence reads: CASRQGAKQFF. The CDR3 region has the DNA TGTGCCAGCAGGCAGGGGGCAAAGCAGTTCTTC.

V usage is TRBV5-1 and J usage is TRBJ2-5; D is unclear. The CDR3 loop spans 13 amino acids. The germline gives CDR1 SGHRS, CDR2 YFSETQ. Trimming took off 1 base at V and 1 base at J, with 5 bases between the two ends. The CDR3 reads CASSLNIQETQYF. The CDR3 DNA follows: TGCGCCAGCAGCTTGAACATCCAAGAGACCCAGTACTTC.

This clone was detected a few times. V and J are TRBV5-6 and TRBJ1-5; D is unresolved. The CDR3 is 14 residues long. Germline V CDR1 and CDR2: SGHDT, YYEEEE. V lost 2 bases, J lost 6 bases, and 12 bases lay in between. Here the CDR3 DNA reads TGTGCCAGCAGCTTCTGGACTGGCGGTCAGCCCCAGCATTTT. It is translated as CASSFWTGGQPQHF.

The chain links TRBV5-6 to TRBJ1-4; possible D gene TRBD1, 6 bases. The V end lost 1 base, the J end lost 4 bases, and 14 bases lay between the germline ends. The CDR3 extends over 16 amino acids. Germline V gene sequence: CDR1 SGHDT, CDR2 YYEEEE. The CDR3 DNA reads TGTGCCAGCAGCTTGTATCCAGGGGTTAATAATGAAAAACTGTTTTTT. Translation gives CASSLYPGVNNEKLFF.

The CDR3 DNA reads TGCAGTGCTAGTGGGACAACTCCCTACGAGCAGTACTTC. Translated: CSASGTTPYEQYF. The chain links TRBV20-1 to TRBJ2-7; perhaps TRBD1 as D (6 bases). This CDR3 contains 13 residues. CDR1 and CDR2 (germline): DFQATT, SNEGSKA (reference sequence). V lost 3 bases and J 2 bases, leaving 11 bases between the germline ends.

This clone is a singleton in its sample. J is TRBJ1-4 and V is TRBV28; D perhaps matches TRBD1 (6 bases). V lost 5 bases, J lost 5 bases, and 18 bases lay in between. The length of the CDR3 is 16 residues. Germline V gene lookup returns CDR1 MDHEN and CDR2 SYDVKM. CDR3 coding DNA: TGTGCCAGCAGTCGGCGCCCCACAGGGTTAAATGAAAAACTGTTTTTT. Protein product: CASSRRPTGLNEKLFF.

The chain uses TRBV29-1 and TRBJ1-2; D might be TRBD1 (5 bases). V lost 7 bases and J lost 8, with 17 bases in between. The CDR3 consists of 12 residues. In germline, CDR1 is SQVTM, CDR2 ANQGSEA. Here the CDR3 reads CSGGAGGEGYTF. The CDR3 DNA sequence: TGCAGCGGCGGCGCCGGGGGAGAGGGCTACACCTTC.

The rearrangement links TRBV29-1 to TRBJ1-1; D possibly corresponds to TRBD1 (5 bases). Trimming pared 7 bases from V and 3 bases from J, leaving 12 bases between. The germline V gene encodes CDR1 SQVTM and CDR2 ANQGSEA. CDR3 length: 12 residues. The CDR3 DNA sequence: TGCAGCGGGCGGGACCAACACACTGAAGCTTTCTTT. Amino acids: CSGRDQHTEAFF. Filled out from reference TRBV29-1 and TRBJ1-1, the complete variable domain reads SAVISQKPSRDICQRGTSLTIQCQVDSQVTMMFWYRQQPGQSLTLIATANQGSEATYESGFVIDKFPISRPNLTFSTLTVSNMSPEDSSIYLCSGRDQHTEAFFGQGTRLTVV.

This chain links TRBV9 with TRBJ2-7; 12 bases are a match to TRBD2. The CDR3 is 19 amino acids. Germline V gene data show CDR1 as SGDLS and CDR2 as YYNGEE. V lost 3 bases and J lost 3; bases outside the gene matches: 16. Here the CDR3 reads CASSGDPTSGGMQFYEQYF. The CDR3 DNA sequence: TGTGCCAGCAGCGGCGACCCGACTAGCGGGGGAATGCAATTCTACGAGCAGTACTTC. Filled out from reference TRBV9 and TRBJ2-7, the complete variable domain reads DSGVTQTPKHLITATGQRVTLRCSPRSGDLSVYWYQQSLDQGLQFLIQYYNGEERAKGNILERFSAQQFPDLHSELNLSSLELGDSALYFCASSGDPTSGGMQFYEQYFGPGTRLTVT.

This chain uses TRBV7-2 with TRBJ2-5; 9 bases align to TRBD2. This CDR3 is built from 14 residues. Trimming at V came to 6 bases and at J to 5 bases, leaving 7 bases not matched to a gene. Germline values: CDR1 SGHTA, CDR2 FQGNSA. The chain's CDR3 is CASSLAGWSETQYF. CDR3 coding DNA: TGTGCCAGCAGTCTAGCGGGATGGTCGGAGACCCAGTACTTC.

This clone appeared a few times. Other DNA sequences in the sample encode the same CDR3. The chain joins TRBV5-5 to TRBJ1-3; D ambiguous. V was cut by 0 bases and J by 0 bases, with 7 bases left in between. CDR1 is SGHKS, CDR2 YYEKEE, per germline (reference sequence). The CDR3 is 15 amino acids. Here the CDR3 reads CASSLAGNSGNTIYF. CDR3 DNA: TGTGCCAGCAGCTTGGCCGGGAACTCTGGAAACACCATATATTTT.

This CDR3 is CASRGQGNNSPLHF. The CDR3 region has the DNA TGTGCCAGCAGGGGACAGGGCAACAATTCACCCCTCCACTTT. The genes are TRBV6-5 and TRBJ1-6; 9 positions match TRBD1. The germline CDR1 and CDR2 sequences are MNHEY and SVGAGI. This CDR3 contains 14 residues. Trimming took 6 bases from V and 7 from J; bases not matched to a gene: 4.

The gene calls are TRBV7-6 and TRBJ1-6; D is undetermined. Looked up from germline, CDR1 is SGHVS and CDR2 is FNYEAQ. The CDR3 has 15 amino acids. Trimming took 5 bases from V and 1 from J, leaving 9 bases between them. In DNA form, the CDR3 reads TGTGCCAGCAGCCGAAGAGGGTCCTATAATTCACCCCTCCACTTT. This codes for CASSRRGSYNSPLHF.

V and J are TRBV18 and TRBJ2-1; TRBD1 agrees at 8 bases. The CDR3 covers 15 residues. With 6 bases clipped from V and 0 bases from J, the junction kept 4 bases outside the gene matches. CDR1 KGHSH and CDR2 LQKENI come from the germline V gene. The CDR3 reads CASSEQGDSYNEQFF. For the CDR3, the DNA is TGTGCCAGCTCCGAACAGGGGGACTCCTACAATGAGCAGTTCTTC.

V gene TRBV19 combines with J gene TRBJ1-2; 7 bases agree with TRBD1. The CDR3 extends over 13 amino acids. V lost 7 bases to trimming and J lost 2 bases; unmatched junction nucleotides: 4. The V gene's germline CDR1 is LNHDA and CDR2 SQIVND (reference sequence). The CDR3, as DNA: TGTGCCAGTACAAGGGACAGAAACTATGGCTACACCTTC. Protein: CASTRDRNYGYTF.

This clone was picked up one time. This chain joins TRBV27 and TRBJ2-7; no clear D. CDR1 is MNHEY, CDR2 SMNVEV, per germline (reference sequence). The CDR3 is 14 residues long. The V gene lost 0 bases and the J gene lost 2 bases, with 8 bases spanning the gap. In DNA, the CDR3 is TGTGCCAGCAGTTTATCGGGCAGGACCTACGAGCAGTACTTC. It encodes CASSLSGRTYEQYF.

The chain recombines TRBV25-1 with TRBJ2-6, with TRBD1 identical over 7 bases. This CDR3 is built from 17 residues. The J segment lost 0 bases and the V segment lost 6 bases, leaving 8 bases of the junction unmatched. Germline V gene lookup returns CDR1 MGHDK and CDR2 SYGVNS. The CDR3, as DNA: TGTGCCAGCAGCCCAACAGGGGCCAGCTCTGGGGCCAACGTCCTGACTTTC. Residues: CASSPTGASSGANVLTF.

The V call is TRBV3-1 (or the pseudogene TRBV3-2), the J call TRBJ2-5; TRBD2 agrees at 7 bases. The CDR3 covers 15 residues. The germline V gene has CDR1 LGHDT and CDR2 YNNKEL (reference sequence). The V gene end was trimmed by 8 bases and the J gene end by 3 bases; junction bases not matched to a gene: 12. In nucleotides, the CDR3 is TGTGCCAGCGCCGGAGTGTGGGGGGGAGAAGAGACCCAGTACTTC. This sequence encodes CASAGVWGGEETQYF.

The rearrangement joins TRBV7-2 to TRBJ2-7, with D maybe TRBD2 (6 bases). The length of the CDR3 is 16 residues. The V and J ends lost 0 bases and 9 bases respectively, with 21 bases between them. Germline V gives CDR1 SGHTA, CDR2 FQGNSA. The CDR3 region has the DNA TGTGCCAGCAGCTTAGCGCGGCAACGGGAGCGGGTGGGGCAGTACTTC. Its protein product is CASSLARQRERVGQYF.